This T cell receptor (beta chain) was identified during a study of cytomegalovirus exposure and HLA in healthy donors. This clone showed up just once. PCR primers comprised 60 Vbeta and 13 Jbeta primers. Sequencing used immunoSEQ multiplex PCR; TCRdb keeps in-frame clones, though not all of them. The sample has around 150,000 clones; 86% are singletons. This CDR3 has 15 amino acids. Trimming shortened V by 6 bases and J by 2 bases, and 15 bases separated the two germline ends. Germline V gene sequence: CDR1 SNHLY, CDR2 FYNNEI. The origin of this receptor is a young woman in good health and CMV-seronegative. Sample: PBMCs. The chain links TRBV2 to TRBJ2-3, with a tentative D call TRBD2 (7 bases). This CDR3 is CASSPWGGPTDTQYF. CDR3 coding DNA: TGTGCCAGCAGCCCCTGGGGGGGGCCCACAGATACGCAGTATTTT.